The TCR beta chain under discussion was sequenced for a study of beta chain features in type 1 diabetes (dated by TCRdb to 2017 to 2018). Regarding the research as a whole: Patients and healthy donors did not differ in mean age, gender distribution, total cell number or subset yield. In the study, TCRB repertoires of sorted circulating CD4+ T cell subsets from recently diagnosed type 1 diabetes patients were compared with those of matched healthy donors. Naive and central memory subsets were obtained from all 30 or so donors, but regulatory and stem cell-like memory subsets were isolated from only 8 patients and roughly eight healthy donors. A total of roughly 99,000,000 sorted cells were examined across all samples, and the number of cells per subset was strongly correlated with RNA yield. Here is what the overall study found, with its caveats: The naive, central memory and regulatory TCRB repertoires appeared to resemble one another more closely among patients than among healthy donors. PCR might favor shorter templates, but patient and control samples were amplified and corrected together, so any skew would affect both groups equally. Because cDNA rather than genomic DNA was sequenced, highly expressing activated cells could have been over-represented, although no difference in activation and CD3 levels was found between groups. Because small numbers of individuals were included in the HLA sub-analyses, any influence of HLA type on TCRB rearrangement was left unresolved. A moderate but significant shortening of TCRB CDR3 length was observed in type 1 diabetes patients in all four CD4+ subsets. Fewer insertions and more nucleotide deletions at VDJ recombination sites were observed in patients with type 1 diabetes, implying thymic rearrangement abnormalities.

This clone was detected once. Its binding antigen is unknown. No much larger clone is present one base from it, and per-base qualities are unavailable. Each donor gave one peripheral blood draw, about 110 mL on average, collected into heparinised tubes. A BD FACSAria II and a panel including CD45RO, CCR7, CD25, CD127, CD95 and CD27 were used to sort naive, central memory, regulatory and stem cell-like memory CD4+ T cells. A purity above 98% was achieved for all sorted populations. Right away, PBMCs were isolated by Lymphoprep density gradient centrifugation and were stained directly, with no culture step. To minimize batch effects, samples were stained and sorted in pairs, one healthy donor with one patient per experiment. V loses 0 bases of germline sequence and J loses 1 base, and the interval between the two ends is 6 bases. The CDR3, cysteine through phenylalanine, is 14 amino acids long. The only DNA kept is the CDR3, 42 bases in frame from the first base. CDR1 MNHNY and CDR2 SVGAGI are derived from the germline V gene (reference sequence).

The High Capacity cDNA Reverse Transcription Kit was used to reverse transcribe all of the isolated RNA, meaning that expressed TCRB transcripts were what got sequenced. Deep immunoSEQ sequencing was performed on naive, central memory and regulatory T cell samples, with an average of roughly 3.5 million total reads per sample. After sorted cells were lysed in RLT buffer, RNA was extracted with DNase-treated RNeasy Micro or Mini kits, with the choice depending on cell number. To prevent cross-contamination, each cell subset was processed individually, whereas patient and healthy donor samples were processed jointly. The immunoSEQ multiplex PCR was used to amplify TCRB sequences from cDNA, yielding 87-bp fragments that span the CDR3 region. The amplicons were sequenced using the Illumina HiSeq platform. In the paper's pipeline: PCR bias was computationally corrected using synthetic template baselines, reads within Hamming distance 2 were collapsed, and singletons that could not be merged were discarded. By aligning reads against IMGT, V, D and J genes, CDR3 length, and insertions or deletions at six rearrangement sites were assigned. Within each subset, clonotype counts were normalized to sorted cell number, and only after that were true diversity and Gini coefficients computed with the tcR R package. The overlap coefficient, calculated on TCRB nucleotide sequences, was used to measure repertoire sharing. Out-of-frame TCRB sequences from naive cells were analyzed as a proxy for the pre-selection repertoire. The immuneACCESS repertoire file appears here via TCRdb, limited to in-frame rearrangements. These files lack a portion of the clones; in checked studies, under half of the deficit traces to unresolved V genes, and the cause of the others is not known. That table is the source of V, J and clone size, and D and trimming were worked out from the DNA. This sample holds under 900,000 clones; roughly 15% were observed only once. About 0.02% of the sample belongs to the ten largest clones.

The sequenced sample was naive CD4+ T cells from blood. This specimen's cell subset or site label, interpreted: true naive CD4+ T cells. Recombination linked TRBV6-6 to TRBJ2-5; the D gene cannot be resolved reliably. The source of this sequence is a woman aged 18-35 years in good health. CDR3 sequence: CASSYSATQETQYF. DNA sequence: TGTGCCAGCAGTTACTCTGCAACCCAAGAGACCCAGTACTTC.